This TCR beta chain emerged from a study of CD8+ T cells in alopecia areata. Study overall: At a dose of 5 to 10 mg twice daily, oral tofacitinib was given to treated patients.

Per germline, CDR1 MNHEY and CDR2 SMNVEV (reference sequence). The CDR3 totals 16 residues. V lost 2 bases to trimming and J lost 1 base; unmatched junction nucleotides: 7. Extraction of RNA preceded its reverse transcription into cDNA, which served as the sequencing template. Using immunoSEQ multiplex PCR, the repertoire was profiled, and TCRdb retains in-frame clones only, with some absent. The sample has 100,000 to 150,000 clones, approximately 38% seen once; the top ten hold approximately 3.1%. Punch biopsies of lesional scalp, plus peripheral blood, were taken from alopecia areata patients. Researchers picked out CD4+ and CD8+ T cells from PBMCs by sorting.

This sequence joins TRBV27 and TRBJ2-5; 7 bases align to TRBD2. This TCR came from a human donor with alopecia areata. Sequences were obtained from CD4+ T cells sorted from blood. The CDR3 DNA sequence: TGTGCCAGCAGTTTAAAACTAGCGTCAAGCCAAGAGACCCAGTACTTC. It translates to CASSLKLASSQETQYF.